This T cell receptor beta chain was found in a study of vaccination effects on CD4 cells after COVID-19. At the level of the study: Convalescent patients (n = two) were sampled 16 days and one week prevaccination. Whole-study findings and limits: Infection- and vaccine-induced clones contracted markedly late after vaccination.

Assay used: immunoSEQ multiplex PCR; TCRdb lists only in-frame clones, some missing. The sample lists about 45,000 clones, around 72% seen once, with roughly 27% in the top ten. Within the ViraFEST assay, antigen-specific CD4+ T cells underwent expansion with viral peptide pools prior to sequencing. At the end of less than 12 days of culture, CD4+ T cells were isolated. Their SARS-CoV-2 infection, verified by PCR, occurred between March and December 2020. A half-medium replacement with IL-2 medium was carried out on days 3 and 7. The CDR3 sequence is 12 residues long. V gave up 11 bases and J gave up 2 bases, with 10 bases separating them. CDR1 is MNHEY, CDR2 SVGAGI, per germline. In the case of this clone: Its antigen is unknown.

The chain is built from TRBV6-5 and TRBJ1-3; D unresolved. The specimen comprised CD4+ T cells from PBMCs cultured with a peptide pool, sampled before COVID-19 vaccination. The receptor was isolated from a human donor who had a prior SARS-CoV-2 infection. The chain's CDR3 is CARRSPGNTIYF. CDR3 coding DNA: TGTGCCCGACGATCCCCTGGAAACACCATATATTTT.